This is a list of T cell receptor beta chains from one sample in a study of T-cell reconstitution after alpha-beta-depleted transplantation in children. Using its own MiXCR run on the PCR reads, TCRdb lists one record per CDR3 protein. Here the sample spans roughly 420,000 distinct CDR3 sequences, around 15% being singletons. The sequenced sample was PBMCs, mostly from graft donor cells, obtained 360 days after TCRalphabeta/CD19-depleted stem cell transplant. The receptor set was obtained from a boy younger than two who had a stem cell transplant for Wiskott-Aldrich syndrome, so the T cells may come from the graft donor. CDR3s include the opening cysteine and the closing phenylalanine or tryptophan. Each record gives: V gene, clone size, D gene, J gene, CDR3 protein, CDR3 DNA. A D gene is named only where the DNA matches it firmly. The listing skips clone size in some rows; elsewhere it reads once, few, many or a size class.

V gene: TRBV4-1; clone size: .; D gene: TRBD2; J gene: TRBJ2-7; CDR3 protein: CASSHPGVAGHEQYF; CDR3 DNA: TGCGCCAGCAGCCACCCCGGGGTAGCGGGGCACGAGCAGTACTTC
V gene: TRBV20-1; clone size: .; D gene: TRBD1; J gene: TRBJ2-7; CDR3 protein: CSAPLPEHRGSAYEQYF; CDR3 DNA: TGCAGTGCTCCCCTCCCGGAGCACAGGGGGTCGGCCTACGAGCAGTACTTC
V gene: TRBV4-3; clone size: few; D gene: .; J gene: TRBJ1-5; CDR3 protein: CASSQEYRLSNQPQHF; CDR3 DNA: TGCGCCAGCAGCCAAGAATACAGGCTTAGCAATCAGCCCCAGCATTTT
V gene: TRBV5-1; clone size: few; D gene: TRBD2; J gene: TRBJ2-1; CDR3 protein: CASSLPTGLAGYNEQFF; CDR3 DNA: TGCGCCAGCAGCCTTCCAACCGGGCTAGCGGGCTACAATGAGCAGTTCTTC
V gene: TRBV19; clone size: .; D gene: TRBD1; J gene: TRBJ2-4; CDR3 protein: CASSPGTGVAKNIQYF; CDR3 DNA: TGTGCCAGTAGTCCCGGGACAGGGGTAGCCAAAAACATTCAGTACTTC
V gene: TRBV20-1; clone size: few; D gene: TRBD2; J gene: TRBJ2-1; CDR3 protein: CSARRGVPYNEQFF; CDR3 DNA: TGCAGTGCTAGACGGGGGGTGCCGTACAATGAGCAGTTCTTC
V gene: TRBV27; clone size: .; D gene: TRBD1; J gene: TRBJ2-7; CDR3 protein: CASSRSRDRGHEQYF; CDR3 DNA: TGTGCCAGCAGTCGTTCCCGGGACAGGGGACACGAGCAGTACTTC
V gene: TRBV29-1; clone size: .; D gene: .; J gene: TRBJ2-1; CDR3 protein: CSATLVGEGRNNEQFF; CDR3 DNA: TGCAGCGCTACTTTAGTAGGAGAGGGGAGAAACAATGAGCAGTTCTTC
V gene: TRBV12-3/TRBV12-4; clone size: few; D gene: TRBD1; J gene: TRBJ2-2; CDR3 protein: CASSSRTGTNTGELFF; CDR3 DNA: TGTGCCAGCAGTTCTCGGACAGGCACGAACACCGGGGAGCTGTTTTTT
V gene: TRBV5-1; clone size: .; D gene: .; J gene: TRBJ2-1; CDR3 protein: CASSPWVTYNEQFF; CDR3 DNA: TGCGCCAGCAGCCCGTGGGTCACTTACAATGAGCAGTTCTTC
V gene: TRBV7-2; clone size: few; D gene: .; J gene: TRBJ1-3; CDR3 protein: CASSPQHTSGNTIYF; CDR3 DNA: TGTGCCAGCAGCCCACAGCACACCTCTGGAAACACCATATATTTT
V gene: TRBV4-3; clone size: .; D gene: .; J gene: TRBJ2-3; CDR3 protein: CASSQTPLLSTDTQYF; CDR3 DNA: TGCGCCAGCAGCCAAACCCCTCTCCTCAGCACAGATACGCAGTATTTT
V gene: TRBV20-1; clone size: .; D gene: .; J gene: TRBJ2-3; CDR3 protein: CSASGGRDTQYF; CDR3 DNA: TGCAGTGCTAGTGGGGGGCGGGATACGCAGTATTTT
V gene: TRBV4-3; clone size: .; D gene: .; J gene: TRBJ2-7; CDR3 protein: CASSPTANEQYF; CDR3 DNA: TGCGCCAGCAGCCCGACGGCAAACGAGCAGTACTTC
V gene: TRBV12-3/TRBV12-4; clone size: .; D gene: TRBD2; J gene: TRBJ2-5; CDR3 protein: CASSSRGGIETQYF; CDR3 DNA: TGTGCCAGCAGTTCGCGGGGGGGCATAGAGACCCAGTACTTC
V gene: TRBV3-1; clone size: few; D gene: .; J gene: TRBJ2-1; CDR3 protein: CASSQDTASVEQFF; CDR3 DNA: TGTGCCAGCAGCCAAGATACGGCTAGCGTCGAGCAGTTCTTC
V gene: TRBV20-1; clone size: once; D gene: TRBD1; J gene: TRBJ2-2; CDR3 protein: CSASEGQADPGELFF; CDR3 DNA: TGCAGTGCTAGCGAGGGACAGGCAGACCCCGGGGAGCTGTTTTTT
V gene: TRBV10-3; clone size: many; D gene: .; J gene: TRBJ2-7; CDR3 protein: CAISEGYEQYF; CDR3 DNA: TGTGCCATCAGTGAGGGTTACGAGCAGTACTTC